The T cell receptor beta chain under discussion was sequenced for a study of T-cell memory formation after mild COVID-19. The germline V gene has CDR1 SGHTA and CDR2 FQGNSA. The CDR3 length is 14 residues. Trimming removed 0 bases from V and 3 bases from J, with 8 bases in between. The TCR alpha and TCR beta cDNA libraries, bearing sample barcodes and UMIs, were generated by 5'RACE using constant-segment primers. Via MiXCR, TCRdb re-called the 5' RACE reads, giving one row per CDR3 protein. The sample contains 120,000 to 150,000 distinct CDR3 sequences, approximately 6% of which appear only once. This clonotype was observed at least ten times.

The chain uses TRBV7-2 and TRBJ1-1; D might be TRBD1 (6 bases). The source is an adult woman who had mild COVID-19 (a few samples of this study predate the infection). Cell type and time point are not known. The sample was PBMCs or a T cell subset sorted from them (not recorded which). The CDR3 protein is CASSLAGADTEAFF. The CDR3, as DNA: TGTGCCAGCAGCTTAGCGGGGGCAGACACTGAAGCTTTCTTT.